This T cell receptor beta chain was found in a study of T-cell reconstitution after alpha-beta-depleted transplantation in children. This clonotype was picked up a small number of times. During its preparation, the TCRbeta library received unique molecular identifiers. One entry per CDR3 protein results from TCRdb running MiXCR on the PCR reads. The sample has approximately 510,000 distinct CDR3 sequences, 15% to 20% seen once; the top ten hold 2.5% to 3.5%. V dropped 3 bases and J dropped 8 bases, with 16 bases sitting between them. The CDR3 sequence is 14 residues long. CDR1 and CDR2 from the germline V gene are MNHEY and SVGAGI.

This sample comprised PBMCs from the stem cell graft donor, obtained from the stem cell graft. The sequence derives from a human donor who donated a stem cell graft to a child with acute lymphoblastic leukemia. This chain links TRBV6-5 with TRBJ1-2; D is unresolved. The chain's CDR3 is CASSYERFSAGYTF. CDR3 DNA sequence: TGTGCCAGCAGTTATGAGAGATTCTCGGCGGGCTACACCTTC.